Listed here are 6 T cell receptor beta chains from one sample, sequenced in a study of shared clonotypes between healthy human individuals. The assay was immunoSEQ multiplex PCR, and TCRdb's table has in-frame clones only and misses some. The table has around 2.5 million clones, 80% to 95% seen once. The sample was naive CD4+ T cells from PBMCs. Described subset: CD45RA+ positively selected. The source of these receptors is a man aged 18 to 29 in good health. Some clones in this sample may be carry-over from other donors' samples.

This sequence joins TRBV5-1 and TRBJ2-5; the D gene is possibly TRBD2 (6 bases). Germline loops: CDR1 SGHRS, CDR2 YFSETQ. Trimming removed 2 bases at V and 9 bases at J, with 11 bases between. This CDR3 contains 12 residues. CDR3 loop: CASSFPPGAQYF. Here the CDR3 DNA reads TGCGCCAGCAGCTTCCCGCCGGGGGCCCAGTACTTC.

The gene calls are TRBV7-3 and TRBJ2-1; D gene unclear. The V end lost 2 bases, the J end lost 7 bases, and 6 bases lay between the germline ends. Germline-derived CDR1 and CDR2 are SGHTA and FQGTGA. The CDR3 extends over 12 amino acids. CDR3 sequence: CASSLLNNEQFF. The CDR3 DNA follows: TGTGCCAGCAGCTTATTAAATAATGAGCAGTTCTTC. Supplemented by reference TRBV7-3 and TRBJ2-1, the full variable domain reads GAGVSQTPSNKVTEKGKYVELRCDPISGHTALYWYRQSLGQGPEFLIYFQGTGAADDSGLPNDRFFAVRPEGSVSTLKIQRTERGDSAVYLCASSLLNNEQFFGPGTRLTVL.

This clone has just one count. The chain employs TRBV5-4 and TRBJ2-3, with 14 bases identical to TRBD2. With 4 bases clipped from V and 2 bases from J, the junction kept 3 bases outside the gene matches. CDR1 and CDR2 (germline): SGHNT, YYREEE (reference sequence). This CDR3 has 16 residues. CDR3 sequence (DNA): TGTGCCAGCAGCGAGGGACTAGCGGGGGCCACAGATACGCAGTATTTT. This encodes CASSEGLAGATDTQYF. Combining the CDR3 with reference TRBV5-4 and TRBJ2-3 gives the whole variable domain ETGVTQSPTHLIKTRGQQVTLRCSSQSGHNTVSWYQQALGQGPQFIFQYYREEENGRGNFPPRFSGLQFPNYSSELNVNALELDDSALYLCASSEGLAGATDTQYFGPGTRLTVL.

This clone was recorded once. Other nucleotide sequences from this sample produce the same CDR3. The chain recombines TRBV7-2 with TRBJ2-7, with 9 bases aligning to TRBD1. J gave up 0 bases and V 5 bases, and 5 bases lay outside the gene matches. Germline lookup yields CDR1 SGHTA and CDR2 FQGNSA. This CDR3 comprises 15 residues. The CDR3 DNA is TGTGCCAGCAGCCCGGGACAGGGCAGCTCCTACGAGCAGTACTTC. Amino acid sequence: CASSPGQGSSYEQYF.

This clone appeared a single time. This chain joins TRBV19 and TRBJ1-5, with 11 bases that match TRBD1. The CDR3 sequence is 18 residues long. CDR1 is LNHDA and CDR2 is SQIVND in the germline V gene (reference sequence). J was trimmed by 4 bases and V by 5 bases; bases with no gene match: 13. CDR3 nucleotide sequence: TGTGCCAGTAGTGCAACCGGGACAGGGGGTTTTGGGAATCAGCCCCAGCATTTT. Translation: CASSATGTGGFGNQPQHF.

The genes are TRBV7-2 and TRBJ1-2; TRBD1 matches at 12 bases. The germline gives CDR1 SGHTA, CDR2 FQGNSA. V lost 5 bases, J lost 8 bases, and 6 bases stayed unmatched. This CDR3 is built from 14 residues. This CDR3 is CASSAGTGGSGYTF. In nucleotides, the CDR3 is TGTGCCAGCAGCGCCGGGACAGGGGGCAGCGGCTACACCTTC.